One sample yielded the 30 T cell receptor beta chains listed below, sequenced in a study of a mutant IDH1 vaccine in newly diagnosed glioma. Their antigens are not known. This sample's time point: week 47, end of study. A single vaccine dose contained 300 ug of mutant IDH1 20-mer peptide, and topical imiquimod was used with it. Sequenced by immunoSEQ multiplex PCR; TCRdb stores in-frame clones only, minus some. The top ten hold less than 5% of the sample, which has some 13,000 clones, roughly 79% seen once. The specimen was PBMCs, collected from a glioma patient whose treatment included an IDH1 peptide vaccine. The receptor source for this set is a woman aged 40 to 50 with glioma.

This sequence joins TRBV4-1 and TRBJ1-1; D is uncertain. Germline CDR1 reads MGHRA; CDR2 reads YSYEKL. The V and J ends lost 3 bases and 2 bases respectively, with 10 bases between them. The CDR3 runs to 14 residues. The CDR3 here is CASSQPDINTEAFF. In nucleotides, the CDR3 is TGCGCCAGCAGCCAGCCCGACATAAACACTGAAGCTTTCTTT.

The sample holds a few counts of this clone. V and J are TRBV4-3 and TRBJ1-2, with D uncertain. With 0 bases removed from V and 13 bases from J, the gap between germline ends came to 12 bases. Germline CDR1 is LGHNA and CDR2 is YSLEER. The CDR3 spans 12 residues. CDR3 coding DNA: TGCGCCAGCAGCCAAGATGGGCGGGAAAGCACCTTC. As protein: CASSQDGRESTF.

This chain uses TRBV20-1 with TRBJ2-5; possibly TRBD1 for D (5 bases). V was shortened by 3 bases and J by 8 bases, with 7 bases between the two germline ends. This CDR3 is 10 amino acids long. The germline gives CDR1 DFQATT, CDR2 SNEGSKA (reference sequence). DNA of the CDR3: TGCAGTGCTAGCGACAGTACCCAGTACTTC. Its translation: CSASDSTQYF.

V and J are TRBV14 and TRBJ2-3; 8 positions agree with TRBD2. This CDR3 has 15 amino acids. Germline loops: CDR1 SGHDN, CDR2 FVKESK. J lost 7 bases, V lost 0 bases, and 6 bases had no gene match. The CDR3 bases are TGTGCCAGCAGCCAAGAGCTCGGGAGGGCCCATACGCAGTATTTT. Its translation is CASSQELGRAHTQYF.

The CDR3 is CSVEGLPHPASYGYTF. The CDR3 DNA follows: TGCAGCGTTGAGGGGCTCCCGCATCCAGCCTCCTATGGCTACACCTTC. The V gene is TRBV29-1, the J gene TRBJ1-2; maybe TRBD1 (5 bases). The CDR3 is made up of 16 amino acids. Trimming cost V 3 bases and J 4 bases, with 21 bases left between them. The germline V gene encodes CDR1 SQVTM and CDR2 ANQGSEA.

The chain joins TRBV18 to TRBJ1-3; D unresolved. CDR1 KGHSH and CDR2 LQKENI come from the germline V gene. V gave up 0 bases and J gave up 1 base, with 7 bases separating them. This CDR3 has 15 residues. The CDR3 here is CASSPPQSSGNTIYF. CDR3 DNA: TGTGCCAGCTCACCACCACAGTCATCTGGAAACACCATATATTTT.

This chain connects TRBV6-6 to TRBJ1-2, with D tentatively TRBD1 (5 bases). The CDR3 is made up of 13 amino acids. Looked up from germline, CDR1 is MNHNY and CDR2 is SVGAGI (reference sequence). Deletions cut 11 bases from V and 4 bases from J, with 17 bases between. The CDR3 spells CAVWDGGFYGYTF. The CDR3 DNA sequence: TGTGCCGTTTGGGACGGCGGATTCTATGGCTACACCTTC.

A note on this clone: The same CDR3 can be traced to other DNA sequences in this sample. The V and J genes are TRBV5-1 and TRBJ2-7, with no clear D. The length of the CDR3 is 14 residues. Germline V gene sequence: CDR1 SGHRS, CDR2 YFSETQ. V was cut by 3 bases and J by 2 bases, with 12 bases left in between. The CDR3 spells CASSYNRATYEQYF. The CDR3 bases are TGCGCCAGCAGCTACAACCGGGCCACCTACGAGCAGTACTTC. The full variable domain, in which reference TRBV5-1 and TRBJ2-7 provide the parts outside the CDR3, is KAGVTQTPRYLIKTRGQQVTLSCSPISGHRSVSWYQQTPGQGLQFLFEYFSETQRNKGNFPGRFSGRQFSNSRSEMNVSTLELGDSALYLCASSYNRATYEQYFGPGTRLTVT.

DNA of the CDR3: TGTGCCAGCTCACAATCAACAGTGGATGAAAAACTGTTTTTT. It is translated as CASSQSTVDEKLFF. The chain employs TRBV18 and TRBJ1-4; D gene ambiguous. With 4 bases removed from V and 6 bases from J, the gap between germline ends came to 12 bases. This CDR3 spans 14 amino acids. Germline V gives CDR1 KGHSH, CDR2 LQKENI. Variable domain in full (rest from reference TRBV18 and TRBJ1-4): NAGVMQNPRHLVRRRGQEARLRCSPMKGHSHVYWYRQLPEEGLKFMVYLQKENIIDESGMPKERFSAEFPKEGPSILRIQQVVRGDSAAYFCASSQSTVDEKLFFGSGTQLSVL.

The V call is TRBV5-1, the J call TRBJ2-5; 7 nucleotides line up with TRBD2. This CDR3 spans 13 amino acids. Germline lookup yields CDR1 SGHRS and CDR2 YFSETQ. The V gene end was trimmed by 4 bases and the J gene end by 5 bases; junction bases not matched to a gene: 5. CDR3 coding DNA: TGCGCCAGCAGCGTCCCCGGGGGGGAGACCCAGTACTTC. Amino acid sequence: CASSVPGGETQYF.

This clone was recorded once. The chain employs TRBV5-5 and TRBJ2-5; a possible D gene is TRBD1 (5 bases). The CDR3 has 15 amino acids. Germline V gives CDR1 SGHKS, CDR2 YYEKEE (reference sequence). V lost 2 bases to trimming and J lost 2 bases, with 13 bases between them. CDR3 sequence: CASSFLGAQQETQYF. Written as DNA, the CDR3 is TGTGCCAGCAGCTTCCTTGGGGCCCAACAAGAGACCCAGTACTTC.

This chain uses TRBV10-3 with TRBJ2-4, with 7 bases matching TRBD2. V lost 3 bases and J lost 0; bases outside the gene matches: 5. Germline V CDR1 and CDR2: ENHRY, SYGVKD. The CDR3 sequence is 16 residues long. The CDR3, as DNA: TGTGCCATCAGTGACAGCGGCGGGAGAGCCAAAAACATTCAGTACTTC. Protein sequence: CAISDSGGRAKNIQYF.

This clone was counted a few times. The chain uses TRBV2 and TRBJ1-1; no firm D call. V was clipped by 4 bases and J by 0 bases, with 12 bases between them. The CDR3 covers 15 residues. Germline CDR1 SNHLY, CDR2 FYNNEI. DNA of the CDR3: TGTGCCAGCAGTGTGGACGGCAACATGAACACTGAAGCTTTCTTT. Translating it yields CASSVDGNMNTEAFF. Using reference TRBV2 and TRBJ1-1 for the parts outside the CDR3, the full variable domain is EPEVTQTPSHQVTQMGQEVILRCVPISNHLYFYWYRQILGQKVEFLVSFYNNEISEKSEIFDDQFSVERPDGSNFTLKIRSTKLEDSAMYFCASSVDGNMNTEAFFGQGTRLTVV.

The chain couples TRBV5-1 to TRBJ1-1, with D hard to call. The V gene lost 5 bases and the J gene lost 4 bases, with 12 bases spanning the gap. The CDR3 is made up of 13 amino acids. CDR1 and CDR2 from the germline V gene are SGHRS and YFSETQ. CDR3 in amino acids: CASRRETSTEAFF. The CDR3 nucleotides are TGCGCCAGCAGGCGGGAGACGAGCACTGAAGCTTTCTTT.

The J gene is TRBJ1-3, the V gene TRBV5-6; a weak D match, TRBD1 (5 bases). With 4 bases removed from V and 0 bases from J, the gap between germline ends came to 11 bases. The CDR3 spans 15 residues. Germline CDR1 is SGHDT and CDR2 is YYEEEE. The DNA for the CDR3 is TGTGCCAGCAGCCTTTACGGGGGCTCTGGAAACACCATATATTTT. It translates to CASSLYGGSGNTIYF. The entire variable domain, with the rest obtained from reference TRBV5-6 and TRBJ1-3, is as follows: DAGVTQSPTHLIKTRGQQVTLRCSPKSGHDTVSWYQQALGQGPQFIFQYYEEEERQRGNFPDRFSGHQFPNYSSELNVNALLLGDSALYLCASSLYGGSGNTIYFGEGSWLTVV.

This clone was found a few times. The CDR3 bases are TGTGCCAGCAGTTTTGCGACAGGCCGAAACTATGGCTACACCTTC. Translating it yields CASSFATGRNYGYTF. The V gene is TRBV28, the J gene TRBJ1-2, with a weak D call TRBD1 (6 bases). Between the trimmed V and J ends, which lost 3 bases and 2 bases, there was a span of 13 bases. The CDR3 is 15 amino acids. Looked up from germline, CDR1 is MDHEN and CDR2 is SYDVKM.

This sequence joins TRBV6-5 and TRBJ2-5, with D possibly being TRBD2 (6 bases). CDR3 length: 15 residues. Germline V gives CDR1 MNHEY, CDR2 SVGAGI. V lost 8 bases to trimming and J lost 2 bases, with 18 bases between them. CDR3 coding DNA: TGTGCCAGCGCCGGTGTGGGGGGAATACAAGAGACCCAGTACTTC. It is translated as CASAGVGGIQETQYF.

The rearrangement links TRBV6-5 to TRBJ1-4; D is unresolved. Trimming removed 7 bases at V and 8 bases at J, with 17 bases between. Per the germline V gene, CDR1 is MNHEY and CDR2 is SVGAGI. This CDR3 is built from 14 residues. The CDR3 DNA sequence: TGTGCCAGCACAAGCGGGAATCCTTCGGAAAAACTGTTTTTT. It translates to CASTSGNPSEKLFF.

This chain uses TRBV2 with TRBJ2-3; 8 bases match TRBD1. J was trimmed by 6 bases and V by 10 bases; bases with no gene match: 21. CDR1 SNHLY and CDR2 FYNNEI come from the germline V gene. The CDR3 runs to 17 residues. CDR3 in DNA: TGTGCCACCGACGACACGATGCCAGGGGGCGCGCGGGATACGCAGTATTTT. It codes for CATDDTMPGGARDTQYF. The full variable domain, rest sourced from reference TRBV2 and TRBJ2-3, is EPEVTQTPSHQVTQMGQEVILRCVPISNHLYFYWYRQILGQKVEFLVSFYNNEISEKSEIFDDQFSVERPDGSNFTLKIRSTKLEDSAMYFCATDDTMPGGARDTQYFGPGTRLTVL.

V is TRBV19 and J is TRBJ2-7, with 10 bases identical to TRBD2. The CDR3 has 16 amino acids. CDR1 LNHDA and CDR2 SQIVND come from the germline V gene (reference sequence). Trimming cost V 4 bases and J 4 bases; bases outside gene matches: 10. The CDR3 nucleotides are TGTGCCAGTAGTAGAAGTAGGCTAGCGGGAGCTTACGAGCAGTACTTC. Protein product: CASSRSRLAGAYEQYF.

The DNA for the CDR3 is TGTGCCAGCAGCCAACCAGGACTAGCGGCAGAGACCCAGTACTTC. It encodes CASSQPGLAAETQYF. The chain employs TRBV4-2 and TRBJ2-5; 10 nucleotides agree with TRBD2. There are 15 residues in the CDR3. CDR1 and CDR2 from the germline V gene are LGHNA and YNFKEQ. The ends lost 2 bases at V and 4 bases at J; junction bases unmatched: 4.

The rearrangement uses TRBV4-3 and TRBJ1-2, with 7 bases matching TRBD1. CDR1 and CDR2 from the germline V gene are LGHNA and YSLEER. Losses at the gene ends were 0 bases for V and 6 bases for J; bases not matched to a gene: 13. The CDR3 is 17 residues long. This chain's CDR3 is CASSQDPGTVDFDGYTF. Here the CDR3 DNA reads TGCGCCAGCAGCCAAGATCCCGGGACAGTGGATTTCGATGGCTACACCTTC.

In the case of this clone: The junction differs from germline at one of its ends, possibly a read error. The chain combines TRBV7-7 with TRBJ2-2; D possibly corresponds to TRBD1 (6 bases). CDR3 length: 13 amino acids. In germline, CDR1 is SSHAT, CDR2 FNYEAQ (reference sequence). The CDR3 nucleotides are TGTGCTAGCAGCTCGACAGGCACCGGGGAGCTGTTTTTT. Encoded protein: CASSSTGTGELFF.

The chain uses TRBV28 and TRBJ2-1, with 10 bases lining up with TRBD1. Germline loops: CDR1 MDHEN, CDR2 SYDVKM. Trimming cost V 8 bases and J 15 bases; bases outside gene matches: 13. This CDR3 spans 13 amino acids. The CDR3 here is CASRPGTGAGGFF. DNA of the CDR3: TGTGCCAGCCGCCCCGGGACAGGGGCCGGGGGGTTCTTC. Supplemented by reference TRBV28 and TRBJ2-1, the full variable domain reads DVKVTQSSRYLVKRTGEKVFLECVQDMDHENMFWYRQDPGLGLRLIYFSYDVKMKEKGDIPEGYSVSREKKERFSLILESASTNQTSMYLCASRPGTGAGGFFGPGTRLTVL.

V usage is TRBV5-8 and J usage is TRBJ2-1, with D possibly being TRBD2 (5 bases). The CDR3 is 15 residues long. Germline values: CDR1 SGHTS, CDR2 YDEGEE. V lost 1 base to trimming and J lost 3 bases, with 11 bases between them. The CDR3 nucleotides read TGTGCCAGCAGCTTGTGGAGGCCCCTCTACAATGAGCAGTTCTTC. It specifies CASSLWRPLYNEQFF.

V gene TRBV6-5 combines with J gene TRBJ1-1, with D uncertain. This CDR3 contains 14 residues. CDR1 and CDR2 (germline): MNHEY, SVGAGI. With 6 bases removed from V and 7 bases from J, the gap between germline ends came to 18 bases. For the CDR3, the DNA is TGTGCCAGCAGATCAACTGGGGTTCCGGGTGAAGCTTTCTTT. Protein sequence: CASRSTGVPGEAFF.

The J gene is TRBJ2-4, the V gene TRBV4-1; 9 nucleotides align to TRBD1. Germline trimming cut 1 base from V and 7 bases from J; bases unmatched to any gene: 5. The CDR3 is 15 residues long. Per germline, CDR1 MGHRA and CDR2 YSYEKL. In DNA form, the CDR3 reads TGCGCCAGCAGCCAAGTAGGGGGACAGGGCAACATTCAGTACTTC. Translation gives CASSQVGGQGNIQYF.

J is TRBJ1-4 and V is TRBV19; the D is unclear. Trimming removed 5 bases from V and 4 bases from J, with 11 bases in between. CDR1 is LNHDA and CDR2 is SQIVND in the germline V gene (reference sequence). The CDR3 runs 14 residues. The chain's CDR3 is CASSDRLINEKLFF. In DNA, the CDR3 is TGTGCCAGTAGTGACCGGCTGATTAATGAAAAACTGTTTTTT.

The chain links TRBV20-1 to TRBJ2-1, with no clear D. CDR1 and CDR2 from the germline V gene are DFQATT and SNEGSKA (reference sequence). Trimming shortened V by 6 bases and J by 9 bases, and 9 bases separated the two germline ends. There are 10 residues in the CDR3. Here the CDR3 reads CSALRSEQFF. CDR3 coding DNA: TGCAGTGCGCTTCGCAGTGAGCAGTTCTTC.

The gene calls are TRBV27 and TRBJ2-3; 11 nucleotides match TRBD2. CDR3 size: 18 residues. Trimming took 4 bases from V and 2 from J; bases not matched to a gene: 11. The V gene's germline CDR1 is MNHEY and CDR2 SMNVEV (reference sequence). CDR3 in DNA: TGTGCCAGCAGTTCCCTGATCCTAGCGGGAGGTGACACAGATACGCAGTATTTT. Translation: CASSSLILAGGDTDTQYF.